This T cell receptor (beta chain) originates from a study of regulatory T cells in long-lasting Graves disease. Many counts were recorded for this clonotype. Time point meaning: newly diagnosed GD, antithyroid drugs for less than 3 months. Scientists built the TCR library using RNA that was extracted from PBMCs. Construction of the TCR beta libraries employed iRepertoire HTBI primers in conjunction with Arm-PCR of CDR3 regions. MiXCR, applied by TCRdb to the multiplex PCR reads, yields one record per CDR3 protein. The data hold 380,000 or so distinct CDR3 sequences, with around 16% observed a single time. There are 14 residues in the CDR3. In germline, CDR1 is MNHNS, CDR2 SASEGT. V was cut by 8 bases and J by 3 bases, with 13 bases left in between. These sequences were also reported in another study, on T cells in Graves' hyperthyroidism and ophthalmopathy.

This TCR came from a woman in her late teens or twenties with Graves disease. Sequencing was performed on peripheral blood mononuclear cells (PBMCs), taken at new diagnosis, from a patient treated with antithyroid drugs. The chain is built from TRBV6-1 and TRBJ2-2; maybe TRBD2 (6 bases). CDR3: CASRVGLYTGELFF. DNA for the CDR3: TGTGCCAGCCGGGTCGGACTATACACCGGGGAGCTGTTTTTT.